This TCR beta chain was identified during a study of CD8+ T cells in alopecia areata. Turning to the study itself: The study gave tofacitinib for 6 to 18 months, then 6 months off drug.

The length of the CDR3 is 14 residues. Germline CDR1 and CDR2: SGHRS and YFSETQ. J was trimmed by 2 bases and V by 4 bases; bases with no gene match: 5. Reverse transcription of extracted RNA yielded cDNA, which provided the sequencing template. The data were produced by immunoSEQ multiplex PCR, yet TCRdb's version contains in-frame clones alone and is incomplete. The sample contains hundreds of thousands of clones, around 67% of which appear only once. The material sequenced was CD4+ T cells sorted from blood, taken at week 0. The TCR sequence derives from a human donor with alopecia areata. The chain employs TRBV5-1 and TRBJ2-7; 8 positions agree with TRBD1. This CDR3 is CASSGRDRTYEQYF. For the CDR3, the DNA is TGCGCCAGCAGCGGCCGGGACAGGACCTACGAGCAGTACTTC.